These 22 T cell receptor beta chains share one sample of origin, sequenced in a study of cytomegalovirus exposure and HLA in healthy donors. This PCR relied on a set of 60 Vbeta primers and 13 Jbeta primers. Profiling relied on immunoSEQ multiplex PCR, and the TCRdb table lists in-frame clones only, not all of them. The sample lists nearly 110,000 clones, around 72% occurring once. Specimen: PBMCs. All receptors derive from a woman between 35 and 50 years old in good health and CMV-seropositive.

The J gene is TRBJ1-5, the V gene TRBV7-2, with D possibly matching TRBD1 (6 bases). Trimming took off 3 bases at V and 4 bases at J, with 10 bases between the two ends. CDR1 and CDR2 from the germline V gene are SGHTA and FQGNSA. The CDR3 has 14 residues. The CDR3 nucleotides read TGTGCCAGCAGCTTCCGGCAGGGGAATCAGCCCCAGCATTTT. It codes for CASSFRQGNQPQHF.

This chain joins TRBV4-1 and TRBJ2-7; 12 bases align to TRBD1. The ends lost 4 bases at V and 1 base at J; junction bases unmatched: 11. Germline V lookup: CDR1 MGHRA, CDR2 YSYEKL. The CDR3 loop spans 18 amino acids. For the CDR3, the DNA is TGCGCCAGCAGCCCTTTACCCGGGACAGGGGGCAGGTCCTACGAGCAGTACTTC. Translated: CASSPLPGTGGRSYEQYF.

The rearrangement joins TRBV6-1 to TRBJ1-3; TRBD1 is a possible D gene (6 bases). The CDR3 is 15 amino acids. Germline assignment: CDR1 MNHNS and CDR2 SASEGT. V shed 4 bases and J shed 2 bases, with 12 bases lying between them. The CDR3 loop is CASSVHRATGNTIYF. DNA of the CDR3: TGTGCCAGCAGTGTCCACAGGGCAACTGGAAACACCATATATTTT.

This clone was picked up a small number of times. The chain has TRBV13 and TRBJ1-2; 9 positions agree with TRBD1. There are 17 residues in the CDR3. In germline, CDR1 is PRHDT, CDR2 FYEKMQ (reference sequence). Losses at the gene ends were 3 bases for V and 3 bases for J; bases not matched to a gene: 11. This CDR3 reads CASSFRQGEWEDYGYTF. Written as DNA, the CDR3 is TGTGCCAGCAGCTTTCGACAGGGGGAATGGGAGGACTATGGCTACACCTTC.

V is TRBV5-3 and J is TRBJ2-3, with D unresolved. TRBV5-3 qualifies as an ORF whose function is uncertain. V lost 1 base and J lost 5, with 11 bases in between. The CDR3 runs to 14 residues. The CDR3 sequence is CARSLFPPLDTQYF. CDR3 bases: TGTGCCAGAAGCTTGTTTCCTCCGTTAGATACGCAGTATTTT.

This clone came up a few times. The chain employs TRBV6-6 and TRBJ2-7; 9 positions match TRBD1. Germline CDR1 and CDR2: MNHNY and SVGAGI (reference sequence). CDR3 length equals 15 residues. Losses at the gene ends were 7 bases for V and 2 bases for J; bases not matched to a gene: 9. Here the CDR3 reads CASTVSGTGPYEQYF. The CDR3 coding sequence is TGTGCCAGCACCGTGTCCGGGACAGGGCCCTACGAGCAGTACTTC.

This clone occurred a few times. CDR3 sequence reads: CASSSGLPGAYNEQFF. CDR3 sequence (DNA): TGTGCCAGCAGTTCGGGACTCCCCGGGGCCTACAATGAGCAGTTCTTC. J is TRBJ2-1 and V is TRBV6-5, with D perhaps matching TRBD2 (6 bases). The germline CDR1 and CDR2 sequences are MNHEY and SVGAGI. The CDR3 covers 16 residues. Between the trimmed V and J ends, which lost 4 bases and 2 bases, there was a span of 15 bases.

This clone was observed a few times. The chain combines TRBV30 with TRBJ1-2; D is unresolved. The germline V gene encodes CDR1 GTSNPN and CDR2 SVGIG (reference sequence). The CDR3 loop spans 11 amino acids. V lost 0 bases to trimming and J lost 8 bases, with 7 bases between them. In DNA, the CDR3 is TGTGCCTGGAGTGTATCGGGAGGCTACACCTTC. Translated, it gives CAWSVSGGYTF.

The V call is TRBV9, the J call TRBJ1-1; the D is unclear. CDR1 is SGDLS and CDR2 is YYNGEE in the germline V gene. Deletions cut 0 bases from V and 5 bases from J, with 8 bases between. The CDR3 has 13 residues. The CDR3 loop is CASSVGEVTEAFF. The CDR3 DNA reads as TGTGCCAGCAGCGTAGGGGAGGTAACTGAAGCTTTCTTT.

This chain joins TRBV7-6 and TRBJ1-6; the match to TRBD1 covers 7 bases. V lost 5 bases to trimming and J lost 5 bases; unmatched junction nucleotides: 6. CDR1 and CDR2 from the germline V gene are SGHVS and FNYEAQ. This CDR3 has 15 amino acids. The CDR3 nucleotides are TGTGCCAGCAGCCCAGGCGGGACAGATAATTCACCCCTCCACTTT. Protein sequence: CASSPGGTDNSPLHF. Variable domain in full (rest from reference TRBV7-6 and TRBJ1-6): GAGVSQSPRYKVTKRGQDVALRCDPISGHVSLYWYRQALGQGPEFLTYFNYEAQQDKSGLPNDRFSAERPEGSISTLTIQRTEQRDSAMYRCASSPGGTDNSPLHFGNGTRLTVT.

The V and J genes are TRBV5-1 and TRBJ2-7, with a weak D call TRBD1 (7 bases). Looked up from germline, CDR1 is SGHRS and CDR2 is YFSETQ. V was pared by 2 bases and J by 4 bases, with 13 bases between. The CDR3 runs 14 residues. CDR3 loop: CASSFGQGGYEQYF. The CDR3 region has the DNA TGCGCCAGCAGCTTCGGCCAGGGGGGTTACGAGCAGTACTTC.

V usage is TRBV5-4 and J usage is TRBJ2-7, with D tentatively TRBD2 (6 bases). The CDR3 has 15 amino acids. V lost 5 bases and J 4 bases, leaving 19 bases between the germline ends. The V gene's germline CDR1 is SGHNT and CDR2 YYREEE (reference sequence). The CDR3 protein is CASSTQAGGNYEQYF. CDR3 nucleotides: TGTGCCAGCAGTACGCAAGCCGGAGGGAATTACGAGCAGTACTTC.

A single count supports this clone. The chain links TRBV4-1 to TRBJ1-2, with TRBD1 matching over 9 bases. CDR1 MGHRA and CDR2 YSYEKL come from the germline V gene. With 4 bases clipped from V and 8 bases from J, the junction kept 8 bases outside the gene matches. The CDR3 is made up of 14 amino acids. The CDR3 here is CASSPGTGTSGYTF. Written as DNA, the CDR3 is TGCGCCAGCAGCCCAGGGACAGGGACGAGCGGCTACACCTTC.

This chain joins TRBV27 and TRBJ1-5; 8 bases match TRBD1. Germline CDR1 and CDR2: MNHEY and SMNVEV (reference sequence). The CDR3 has 13 amino acids. The junction had 2 bases not matched to a gene; V was cut back by 6 bases and J by 4 bases. The CDR3 is CASRGQENQPQHF. The CDR3 coding sequence is TGTGCCAGCAGGGGACAGGAGAATCAGCCCCAGCATTTT.

This chain uses TRBV13 with TRBJ2-5; D call uncertain. TRBJ2-7 matches the DNA end more closely, so the J call is doubtful. From germline, CDR1 is PRHDT and CDR2 FYEKMQ (reference sequence). This CDR3 spans 12 amino acids. CDR3 DNA sequence: TGTGCCAGCAGCCTACAGAGATACGAGCAGTACTTC. Translated: CASSLQRYEQYF.

This chain uses TRBV5-6 with TRBJ1-1; tentative D call: TRBD1 (5 bases). The germline V and J ends were trimmed by 5 bases and 4 bases, with 12 bases remaining between them. Germline V gene lookup returns CDR1 SGHDT and CDR2 YYEEEE. The CDR3 loop spans 13 amino acids. The CDR3 DNA reads as TGTGCCAGCAGACGAATCAGGGTCACTGAAGCTTTCTTT. Translating it yields CASRRIRVTEAFF.

The table lists this clone with a few counts. The gene calls are TRBV7-2 and TRBJ1-1; 12 positions match TRBD1. Unmatched junction bases numbered 11, after V lost 5 bases and J lost 7 bases. Per germline, CDR1 SGHTA and CDR2 FQGNSA. This CDR3 is 16 amino acids long. The CDR3 DNA sequence: TGTGCCAGCAGCCGTCTGGGACAGGGGGCGCGTCTTGAAGCTTTCTTT. This translates into CASSRLGQGARLEAFF.

This clone came up a few times. The rearrangement uses TRBV5-6 and TRBJ1-4; the D gene is possibly TRBD1 (6 bases). This CDR3 region has 15 residues. V lost 3 bases, J lost 3 bases, and 12 bases lay in between. The germline V gene has CDR1 SGHDT and CDR2 YYEEEE. The CDR3 loop reads CASSYRVGANEKLFF. The CDR3 nucleotides are TGTGCCAGCAGCTACAGGGTGGGAGCTAATGAAAAACTGTTTTTT. Drawing the rest from reference TRBV5-6 and TRBJ1-4, the complete variable domain is DAGVTQSPTHLIKTRGQQVTLRCSPKSGHDTVSWYQQALGQGPQFIFQYYEEEERQRGNFPDRFSGHQFPNYSSELNVNALLLGDSALYLCASSYRVGANEKLFFGSGTQLSVL.

The gene calls are TRBV9 and TRBJ2-1, with 7 bases matching TRBD1. The germline V gene encodes CDR1 SGDLS and CDR2 YYNGEE. CDR3 length: 15 residues. The junction had 7 bases not matched to a gene; V was cut back by 0 bases and J by 7 bases. CDR3 residues: CASSVDGTAWNEQFF. The CDR3 DNA sequence: TGTGCCAGCAGCGTAGACGGGACAGCTTGGAATGAGCAGTTCTTC. The full variable domain, rest sourced from reference TRBV9 and TRBJ2-1, is DSGVTQTPKHLITATGQRVTLRCSPRSGDLSVYWYQQSLDQGLQFLIQYYNGEERAKGNILERFSAQQFPDLHSELNLSSLELGDSALYFCASSVDGTAWNEQFFGPGTRLTVL.

The chain is built from TRBV2 and TRBJ1-3, with 7 bases matching TRBD1. The CDR3 covers 15 residues. The trim removed 3 bases at V and 1 base at J, leaving 3 bases unmatched. Per the germline V gene, CDR1 is SNHLY and CDR2 is FYNNEI. The CDR3 loop reads CASSDGRGSGNTIYF. In DNA form, the CDR3 reads TGTGCCAGCAGTGACGGCAGGGGGTCTGGAAACACCATATATTTT.

The chain couples TRBV27 to TRBJ2-5, with 8 nucleotides matching TRBD1. CDR3 size: 14 residues. Germline V gene lookup returns CDR1 MNHEY and CDR2 SMNVEV (reference sequence). The J segment lost 5 bases and the V segment lost 7 bases, leaving 9 bases of the junction unmatched. The CDR3 nucleotides are TGTGCCAGCAAGAGTTGGACAGGGTGGGAGACCCAGTACTTC. Translation: CASKSWTGWETQYF.

The chain combines TRBV6-1 with TRBJ1-6; D uncertain. Germline-derived CDR1 and CDR2 are MNHNS and SASEGT. Between the trimmed V and J ends, which lost 6 bases and 10 bases, there was a span of 7 bases. CDR3 length: 11 residues. For the CDR3, the DNA is TGTGCCAGCAGGCGGGTCTCACCCCTCCACTTT. It specifies CASRRVSPLHF.